The rows below give T cell receptor beta chains drawn from one sample of a study of T-cell reconstitution after alpha-beta-depleted transplantation in children. MiXCR was run by TCRdb on the PCR reads, yielding one entry per CDR3 protein. There are approximately 150,000 distinct CDR3 sequences in the sample; 8% to 10% occur only once, and 18% lies in the top ten. The sample in question was PBMCs, mostly from graft donor cells, obtained 180 days after TCRalphabeta/CD19-depleted stem cell transplant. The receptor source for this set is a female patient aged 2 to 10 who had a stem cell transplant for congenital amegakaryocytic thrombocytopenia, so the T cells may come from the graft donor. The CDR3 runs from the conserved cysteine through the conserved F or W. D genes are given only for firm matches. Not all rows give a size; the values are once, few, many and, for expanded clones, a class.

len: 14
v_gene: TRBV4-2
j_gene: TRBJ2-6
d_gene: .
abundance: many
CDR3nt: TGTGCCAGCCGCCCTGGGCTAGGGGCCAACGTCCTGACTTTC
CDR3aa: CASRPGLGANVLTF

len: 16
v_gene: TRBV28
j_gene: TRBJ2-7
d_gene: .
abundance: .
CDR3nt: TGTGCCAGCAGTTTATTGGGGGGACTGCGAGACTACGAGCAGTACTTC
CDR3aa: CASSLLGGLRDYEQYF

len: 15
v_gene: TRBV20-1
j_gene: TRBJ2-5
d_gene: TRBD2
abundance: .
CDR3nt: TGCAGTGCTGGAGGACTAGCGGGGATGGGAGAGACCCAGTACTTC
CDR3aa: CSAGGLAGMGETQYF

len: 15
v_gene: TRBV9
j_gene: TRBJ1-4
d_gene: .
abundance: .
CDR3nt: TGTGCCAGCAGCCTATCCGCATGGATTAATGAAAAACTGTTTTTT
CDR3aa: CASSLSAWINEKLFF

len: 19
v_gene: TRBV28
j_gene: TRBJ2-1
d_gene: TRBD1
abundance: many
CDR3nt: TGTGCCAGCAGTTTATATCCCCGCCCCGGGACAGGGGACTTCAATGAGCAGTTCTTC
CDR3aa: CASSLYPRPGTGDFNEQFF

len: 11
v_gene: TRBV6-2/TRBV6-3
j_gene: TRBJ2-3
d_gene: .
abundance: many
CDR3nt: TGTGCCAGCAGTTGGCCAGATACGCAGTATTTT
CDR3aa: CASSWPDTQYF

len: 16
v_gene: TRBV5-1
j_gene: TRBJ1-1
d_gene: .
abundance: many
CDR3nt: TGCGCCAGCAGCTTGGCCAGAGGTCCGATGAACACTGAAGCTTTCTTT
CDR3aa: CASSLARGPMNTEAFF

len: 16
v_gene: TRBV5-1
j_gene: TRBJ2-7
d_gene: TRBD2
abundance: many
CDR3nt: TGCGCCAGCAGTTTGCCTGGGACTAGCGGGAGTGGGGAGCAGTACTTC
CDR3aa: CASSLPGTSGSGEQYF

len: 15
v_gene: TRBV6-1
j_gene: TRBJ2-7
d_gene: TRBD2
abundance: many
CDR3nt: TGTGCCAGCAGTGTGCGACTAGCGGGAGGGTACGAGCAGTACTTC
CDR3aa: CASSVRLAGGYEQYF

len: 17
v_gene: TRBV5-1
j_gene: TRBJ2-3
d_gene: TRBD2
abundance: many
CDR3nt: TGCGCCAGCAGCAGCCTGGGACTAGCGGCGAGCACAGATACGCAGTATTTT
CDR3aa: CASSSLGLAASTDTQYF

len: 16
v_gene: TRBV4-1
j_gene: TRBJ2-7
d_gene: .
abundance: few
CDR3nt: TGCGCCAGCAGCCAACCCGGGACACTAAGAAGATACGAGCAGTACTTC
CDR3aa: CASSQPGTLRRYEQYF

len: 15
v_gene: TRBV28
j_gene: TRBJ1-1
d_gene: .
abundance: .
CDR3nt: TGTGCCAGCAGTTTGGTTTCCCCCAGGAACACTGAAGCTTTCTTT
CDR3aa: CASSLVSPRNTEAFF

len: 15
v_gene: TRBV20-1
j_gene: TRBJ2-7
d_gene: TRBD1
abundance: .
CDR3nt: TGCAGTGCTAGAGGGACAGGGGGCGCGAGCTACGAGCAGTACTTC
CDR3aa: CSARGTGGASYEQYF

len: 16
v_gene: TRBV12-3/TRBV12-4
j_gene: TRBJ1-3
d_gene: .
abundance: many
CDR3nt: TGTGCCAGCAGATACCAACAGGGAGTCTCTGGAAACACCATATATTTT
CDR3aa: CASRYQQGVSGNTIYF

len: 15
v_gene: TRBV5-1
j_gene: TRBJ2-6
d_gene: TRBD1
abundance: many
CDR3nt: TGCGCCAGCAGCTTGGGACAGGGTGGGGCCAACGTCCTGACTTTC
CDR3aa: CASSLGQGGANVLTF

len: 14
v_gene: TRBV7-3
j_gene: TRBJ2-7
d_gene: .
abundance: many
CDR3nt: TGTGCCAGCAGCCCCGGGACTTTTCCCTACGAGCAGTACTTC
CDR3aa: CASSPGTFPYEQYF

len: 15
v_gene: TRBV20-1
j_gene: TRBJ1-1
d_gene: .
abundance: many
CDR3nt: TGCAGTGCTCCGCAAAGAGTTGACCTGAATCCTGAAGCTTTCTTT
CDR3aa: CSAPQRVDLNPEAFF

len: 15
v_gene: TRBV7-9
j_gene: TRBJ1-4
d_gene: .
abundance: .
CDR3nt: TGTGCCAGCAGCCCCGGACGGAATCGGAATGAAAAACTGTTTTTT
CDR3aa: CASSPGRNRNEKLFF

len: 13
v_gene: TRBV28
j_gene: TRBJ2-5
d_gene: .
abundance: few
CDR3nt: TGTGCCAGCAGTTCCATAACGAAAGAGACCCAGTACTTC
CDR3aa: CASSSITKETQYF

len: 13
v_gene: TRBV6-2/TRBV6-3
j_gene: TRBJ2-5
d_gene: TRBD2
abundance: .
CDR3nt: TGTGCCAGCAAAGGGGCGGGAGTAAAGACCCAGTACTTC
CDR3aa: CASKGAGVKTQYF

len: 13
v_gene: TRBV6-1
j_gene: TRBJ2-7
d_gene: .
abundance: .
CDR3nt: TGTGCCAGCAGTGTTGAAGTCTCCTACGAGCAGTACTTC
CDR3aa: CASSVEVSYEQYF

len: 15
v_gene: TRBV25-1
j_gene: TRBJ1-6
d_gene: .
abundance: .
CDR3nt: TGTGCCAGCAGCAGATCGGGGAGGGATAATTCACCCCTCCACTTT
CDR3aa: CASSRSGRDNSPLHF

len: 15
v_gene: TRBV7-9
j_gene: TRBJ1-1
d_gene: .
abundance: many
CDR3nt: TGTGCCAGCAGCTTAGCGGAGAGCCTGAACACTGAAGCTTTCTTT
CDR3aa: CASSLAESLNTEAFF

len: 15
v_gene: TRBV6-5
j_gene: TRBJ1-2
d_gene: TRBD1
abundance: .
CDR3nt: TGTGCCAGCAGTTACACCGGGACAGGGATCTATGGCTACACCTTC
CDR3aa: CASSYTGTGIYGYTF

len: 12
v_gene: TRBV10-3
j_gene: TRBJ1-1
d_gene: .
abundance: many
CDR3nt: TGTGCCATCGGGCAGGGGCGCCCTGAAGCTTTCTTT
CDR3aa: CAIGQGRPEAFF

len: 14
v_gene: TRBV20-1
j_gene: TRBJ2-3
d_gene: .
abundance: many
CDR3nt: TGCAGCTACCTTGGGGCCGATAGCACAGATACGCAGTATTTT
CDR3aa: CSYLGADSTDTQYF

len: 15
v_gene: TRBV28
j_gene: TRBJ2-1
d_gene: .
abundance: many
CDR3nt: TGTGCCAGCAGTTTGGCCGGAGGTGACTACAATGAGCAGTTCTTC
CDR3aa: CASSLAGGDYNEQFF

len: 13
v_gene: TRBV20-1
j_gene: TRBJ2-3
d_gene: .
abundance: few
CDR3nt: TGCAGTGCTCTGGACTACAACACAGATACGCAGTATTTT
CDR3aa: CSALDYNTDTQYF

len: 14
v_gene: TRBV20-1
j_gene: TRBJ2-2
d_gene: TRBD2
abundance: few
CDR3nt: TGCAGTGCTTCGACTAGCGGGGGAACCGGGGAGCTGTTTTTT
CDR3aa: CSASTSGGTGELFF

len: 18
v_gene: TRBV27
j_gene: TRBJ2-1
d_gene: TRBD1
abundance: .
CDR3nt: TGTGCCAGCAGTTTCCAGGGGGTGCTATCGCCCCGGTACAATGAGCAGTTCTTC
CDR3aa: CASSFQGVLSPRYNEQFF

len: 15
v_gene: TRBV12-3/TRBV12-4
j_gene: TRBJ2-7
d_gene: .
abundance: many
CDR3nt: TGTGCCAGCAAACCCGGGACGGTGAGCTCCTACGAGCAGTACTTC
CDR3aa: CASKPGTVSSYEQYF

len: 15
v_gene: TRBV20-1
j_gene: TRBJ1-3
d_gene: .
abundance: many
CDR3nt: TGCAGTGCTAGCGCAACCTTGGCAGTTAGAAACACCATATATTTT
CDR3aa: CSASATLAVRNTIYF

len: 14
v_gene: TRBV5-8
j_gene: TRBJ1-2
d_gene: TRBD1
abundance: many
CDR3nt: TGTGCCAGCAGAGGGACAGGGGTAGGCTATGGCTACACCTTC
CDR3aa: CASRGTGVGYGYTF

len: 13
v_gene: TRBV4-3
j_gene: TRBJ2-1
d_gene: .
abundance: few
CDR3nt: TGCGCCAGCGCCCTTAGACGGATGAGTGAGCAGTTCTTC
CDR3aa: CASALRRMSEQFF

len: 13
v_gene: TRBV29-1
j_gene: TRBJ2-1
d_gene: .
abundance: .
CDR3nt: TGCAGCGTTGAAGAGCGGGTGATGAATGAGCAGTTCTTC
CDR3aa: CSVEERVMNEQFF

len: 14
v_gene: TRBV6-2/TRBV6-3
j_gene: TRBJ2-2
d_gene: .
abundance: many
CDR3nt: TGTGCCAGCAGTTACCAGTCCGGAGGCGGGGAGCTGTTTTTT
CDR3aa: CASSYQSGGGELFF

len: 13
v_gene: TRBV12-3/TRBV12-4
j_gene: TRBJ2-1
d_gene: TRBD1
abundance: many
CDR3nt: TGTGCCAGCAGGGCGACAGGGGAGAATGAGCAGTTCTTC
CDR3aa: CASRATGENEQFF

len: 15
v_gene: TRBV6-1
j_gene: TRBJ2-5
d_gene: TRBD1
abundance: many
CDR3nt: TGTGCCAGCAGCCGGGACAGGGGGCGTCTACTGACCCAGTACTTC
CDR3aa: CASSRDRGRLLTQYF

len: 15
v_gene: TRBV20-1
j_gene: TRBJ1-5
d_gene: .
abundance: .
CDR3nt: TGCAGTGCTAGAAGGTCCAAACTCCCGAATCAGCCCCAGCATTTT
CDR3aa: CSARRSKLPNQPQHF

len: 22
v_gene: TRBV24-1
j_gene: TRBJ2-6
d_gene: TRBD2
abundance: .
CDR3nt: TGTGCCACCAGTGATTCCCACGACTGGCGGGAGGGCCTAGTGAGTTGGGCCAACGGCCTGACTTTC
CDR3aa: CATSDSHDWREGLVSWANGLTF

len: 14
v_gene: TRBV6-5
j_gene: TRBJ1-2
d_gene: TRBD1
abundance: few
CDR3nt: TGTGCCAGCAGTTACTCCCCGACAGGGGCTGGCTACACCTTC
CDR3aa: CASSYSPTGAGYTF

len: 12
v_gene: TRBV28
j_gene: TRBJ2-2
d_gene: .
abundance: many
CDR3nt: TGTGCCAGCAACACTAACACCGGGGAGCTGTTTTTT
CDR3aa: CASNTNTGELFF

len: 13
v_gene: TRBV6-6
j_gene: TRBJ1-2
d_gene: .
abundance: once
CDR3nt: TGTGCCAGCAGTTACTCGAGTCCTTATGGCTACACCTTC
CDR3aa: CASSYSSPYGYTF

len: 14
v_gene: TRBV28
j_gene: TRBJ2-1
d_gene: .
abundance: few
CDR3nt: TGTGCCAGCAGTTCCTTAACAGATAACAATGAGCAGTTCTTC
CDR3aa: CASSSLTDNNEQFF

len: 15
v_gene: TRBV11-2
j_gene: TRBJ1-6
d_gene: TRBD1
abundance: many
CDR3nt: TGTGCCAGCAGCTTCAACAGGGGAACGGGTTCACCCCTCCACTTT
CDR3aa: CASSFNRGTGSPLHF

len: 13
v_gene: TRBV27
j_gene: TRBJ2-7
d_gene: TRBD2
abundance: many
CDR3nt: TGTGCCAGCAGGAGGGGAGGGACCTACGAGCAGTACTTC
CDR3aa: CASRRGGTYEQYF

len: 13
v_gene: TRBV7-9
j_gene: TRBJ2-3
d_gene: .
abundance: .
CDR3nt: TGTGCCAGCAGCTTCGATTTCACAGATACGCAGTATTTT
CDR3aa: CASSFDFTDTQYF